Following are 18 T cell receptor beta chains from one sample sequenced in a study of T cell responses to AZD1222 COVID-19 vaccine. Only in-frame clones appear in the TCRdb table, and some are missing; sequencing was by immunoSEQ multiplex PCR. The sample yields approximately 77,000 clones, about 90% seen once. The starting material was peripheral blood, obtained on day 0 of MenACWY control vaccination. The receptors here all came from an adult in good health.

The count of this clone is one. This sequence joins TRBV5-1 and TRBJ1-6; TRBD1 is a possible D gene (5 bases). CDR3 length: 17 amino acids. V lost 1 base and J lost 5, with 16 bases in between. Germline V lookup: CDR1 SGHRS, CDR2 YFSETQ. The DNA of the CDR3 is TGCGCCAGCAGCTTGCGTGGGGGTTACGGCGATAATTCACCCCTCCACTTT. This encodes CASSLRGGYGDNSPLHF. Full variable domain (rest looked up from reference TRBV5-1 and TRBJ1-6): KAGVTQTPRYLIKTRGQQVTLSCSPISGHRSVSWYQQTPGQGLQFLFEYFSETQRNKGNFPGRFSGRQFSNSRSEMNVSTLELGDSALYLCASSLRGGYGDNSPLHFGNGTRLTVT.

V gene TRBV18 combines with J gene TRBJ2-7; D is unresolved. The CDR3 has 12 amino acids. V was clipped by 3 bases and J by 3 bases, with 6 bases between them. Germline-derived CDR1 and CDR2 are KGHSH and LQKENI. Here the CDR3 reads CASSPDGYEQYF. CDR3 nucleotide sequence: TGTGCCAGCTCACCCGACGGCTACGAGCAGTACTTC.

As for this clone: Other nucleotide sequences in the sample specify the same CDR3. This chain uses TRBV7-6 with TRBJ2-2, with 9 bases matching TRBD1. Germline V gene data show CDR1 as SGHVS and CDR2 as FNYEAQ. With 1 base clipped from V and 4 bases from J, the junction kept 1 base outside the gene matches. This CDR3 is 15 amino acids long. The CDR3 nucleotides are TGTGCCAGCAGCTTAGGACAGGGGGGCACCGGGGAGCTGTTTTTT. Translation: CASSLGQGGTGELFF.

CDR3 bases: TGTGCCAGCAGTGCCGCCGGGACAGGGGGCGGAAAACTGTTTTTT. It yields the protein CASSAAGTGGGKLFF. This rearrangement joins TRBV28 to TRBJ1-4; 12 bases align to TRBD1. V shed 5 bases, J shed 10 bases, and the junction held 8 bases outside the gene matches. The germline V gene has CDR1 MDHEN and CDR2 SYDVKM. This CDR3 has 15 amino acids.

The genes are TRBV29-1 and TRBJ2-2; 9 nucleotides match TRBD1. V lost 6 bases to trimming and J lost 4 bases; unmatched junction nucleotides: 12. The V gene's germline CDR1 is SQVTM and CDR2 ANQGSEA. The CDR3 has 16 residues. The CDR3 DNA reads TGCAGCGTGGGGGGACCGGGACAGGGAGGCACCGGGGAGCTGTTTTTT. This codes for CSVGGPGQGGTGELFF.

V gene TRBV6-6 combines with J gene TRBJ2-1; TRBD1 matches 12 bases. The V and J ends lost 5 bases and 10 bases, in that order; junction bases with no gene match: 9. Germline values: CDR1 MNHNY, CDR2 SVGAGI (reference sequence). The CDR3 is 15 residues long. The CDR3 is CASSGGQGASEEQFF. The CDR3 DNA is TGTGCCAGCAGTGGGGGACAGGGGGCTTCTGAGGAGCAGTTCTTC.

The chain recombines TRBV6-2 or TRBV6-3 with TRBJ2-2, with no clear D. V lost 5 bases and J 1 base, leaving 8 bases between the germline ends. Germline-derived CDR1 and CDR2 are MNHEY and SVGEGT. The CDR3 is 14 amino acids. The CDR3 sequence is CASSQTRNTGELFF. DNA of the CDR3: TGTGCCAGCAGTCAAACACGGAACACCGGGGAGCTGTTTTTT.

The genes are TRBV28 and TRBJ1-2; possible D gene TRBD1, 5 bases. The CDR3 totals 13 residues. V lost 6 bases and J 8 bases, leaving 16 bases between the germline ends. CDR1 is MDHEN, CDR2 SYDVKM, per germline. The CDR3 is CASSLGQGRGYTF. The CDR3 DNA sequence: TGTGCCAGCAGCCTGGGTCAGGGTAGGGGCTACACCTTC.

The chain is built from TRBV14 and TRBJ2-1, with a possible D match to TRBD2 (7 bases). The CDR3 spans 15 residues. V lost 1 base and J 5 bases, leaving 12 bases between the germline ends. Germline CDR1 is SGHDN and CDR2 is FVKESK. The CDR3, as DNA: TGTGCCAGCAGCCAAGCCGCGGGGGCAAACAATGAGCAGTTCTTC. Encoded protein: CASSQAAGANNEQFF.

In DNA, the CDR3 is TGTGCCAGCAGCTTAGGCCCCACGGGTGGGGACTATGGCTACACCTTC. Residues: CASSLGPTGGDYGYTF. The rearrangement links TRBV7-2 to TRBJ1-2; D not certain. Between the trimmed V and J ends, which lost 1 base and 3 bases, there was a span of 15 bases. The germline CDR1 and CDR2 sequences are SGHTA and FQGNSA. The CDR3 contains 16 residues.

This clone was counted once. V and J are TRBV5-3 and TRBJ1-5, with D hard to call. TRBV5-3 is an ORF for which the function is uncertain. The CDR3 consists of 17 residues. Trimming cost V 2 bases and J 0 bases, with 15 bases left between them. The CDR3 coding sequence is TGTGCCAGAAGCTTAATGGAGGGCAGTATTAGCAATCAGCCCCAGCATTTT. The encoded protein is CARSLMEGSISNQPQHF.

This chain connects TRBV12-3 or TRBV12-4 to TRBJ2-5; no firm D call. There are 12 residues in the CDR3. Trimming took 7 bases from V and 7 from J, leaving 13 bases between them. The DNA for the CDR3 is TGTGCCAGCACCCGTCTTTTATGGACCCAGTACTTC. The encoded protein is CASTRLLWTQYF.

The table lists this clone with a count of one. The CDR3 DNA sequence: TGTGCCAGCCGGGAGCAGGGGATGAACACTGAAGCTTTCTTT. Amino acid sequence: CASREQGMNTEAFF. The J gene is TRBJ1-1, the V gene TRBV25-1; the D gene is possibly TRBD1 (6 bases). The V gene's germline CDR1 is MGHDK and CDR2 SYGVNS. V was shortened by 8 bases and J by 0 bases, with 13 bases between the two germline ends. The CDR3 runs 14 residues.

The chain recombines TRBV7-9 with TRBJ1-2; TRBD1 aligns across 7 bases. Germline loops: CDR1 SEHNR, CDR2 FQNEAQ (reference sequence). V trimming: 5 bases; J trimming: 4 bases; junction bases outside the gene matches: 4. The CDR3 has 13 residues. The CDR3 nucleotides are TGTGCCAGCAGCCACCGGGACAGCTATGGCTACACCTTC. This codes for CASSHRDSYGYTF.

The chain joins TRBV7-8 to TRBJ2-5; D is unclear. Trimming pared 5 bases from V and 3 bases from J, leaving 16 bases between. Germline V gene lookup returns CDR1 SGHVS and CDR2 FQNEAQ. The CDR3 has 15 amino acids. CDR3: CASSPGTSAEETQYF. CDR3 DNA sequence: TGTGCCAGCAGCCCAGGCACAAGCGCCGAAGAGACCCAGTACTTC. Drawing the rest from reference TRBV7-8 and TRBJ2-5, the complete variable domain is GAGVSQSPRYKVAKRGQDVALRCDPISGHVSLFWYQQALGQGPEFLTYFQNEAQLDKSGLPSDRFFAERPEGSVSTLKIQRTQQEDSAVYLCASSPGTSAEETQYFGPGTRLLVL.

The genes are TRBV5-1 and TRBJ1-6, with D unclear. Germline V CDR1 and CDR2: SGHRS, YFSETQ. The length of the CDR3 is 14 residues. V shed 0 bases and J shed 7 bases, with 8 bases lying between them. The CDR3 is CASSLASGNSPLHF. In DNA form, the CDR3 reads TGCGCCAGCAGCTTGGCCTCGGGGAATTCACCCCTCCACTTT.

This chain links TRBV12-3 or TRBV12-4 with TRBJ2-1, with D perhaps matching TRBD1 or TRBD2 (5 bases each). The CDR3 totals 13 residues. V gave up 9 bases and J gave up 8 bases, with 17 bases separating them. The CDR3 here is CASRRGWDDEQFF. CDR3 coding DNA: TGTGCCAGTCGTCGCGGCTGGGACGATGAGCAGTTCTTC.

The chain has TRBV19 and TRBJ2-5; 9 bases line up with TRBD2. Germline CDR1 reads LNHDA; CDR2 reads SQIVND (reference sequence). The V gene end was trimmed by 6 bases and the J gene end by 5 bases; junction bases not matched to a gene: 10. The CDR3 is 15 residues long. The DNA of the CDR3 is TGTGCCAGTAGGCATTCCGGGACTAGCTCTGAGACCCAGTACTTC. Translating gives CASRHSGTSSETQYF.